This entry concerns a single T cell receptor (beta chain). The sample is drawn from a study of cytomegalovirus exposure and HLA in healthy donors. Primers included in the PCR were 60 Vbeta and 13 Jbeta primers. The table came from immunoSEQ multiplex PCR; TCRdb's copy has only in-frame clones and leaves some out. The table includes fewer than 200,000 clones, roughly 80% detected once. The CDR3 length is 11 residues. V was cut by 5 bases and J by 3 bases, with 4 bases left in between. Germline V gene data show CDR1 as SGHKS and CDR2 as YYEKEE (reference sequence). The sample consisted of PBMCs. This TCR came from a man in his forties in good health and CMV-seropositive. The chain employs TRBV5-5 and TRBJ2-3; unclear D gene. The CDR3 bases are TGTGCCAGCAGTGAGACAGATACGCAGTATTTT. Translation gives CASSETDTQYF. The full variable domain, rest sourced from reference TRBV5-5 and TRBJ2-3, is DAGVTQSPTHLIKTRGQQVTLRCSPISGHKSVSWYQQVLGQGPQFIFQYYEKEERGRGNFPDRFSARQFPNYSSELNVNALLLGDSALYLCASSETDTQYFGPGTRLTVL.